These 16 T cell receptor beta chains were all obtained from the same sample, sequenced in a study of naive and memory T cell subsets. Both TRBC1 and TRBC2 were covered by a beta constant-region primer of two equimolar oligonucleotides. TCRdb passed the UMI-ligation and nested PCR reads through MiXCR, listing each CDR3 protein once. The repertoire holds some 85,000 distinct CDR3 sequences, with around 12% as singletons. The sequencing input was central memory CD4+ T cells from blood. The receptors stem from a human donor in good health.

The chain uses TRBV28 and TRBJ2-1, with unresolved D. Trimming took 6 bases from V and 12 from J, leaving 15 bases between them. Germline V gene lookup returns CDR1 MDHEN and CDR2 SYDVKM. The CDR3 is made up of 12 amino acids. The CDR3 sequence is CASSAERTGQFF. In nucleotides, the CDR3 is TGTGCCAGCAGCGCAGAACGCACGGGGCAGTTCTTC. The full variable domain, rest sourced from reference TRBV28 and TRBJ2-1, is DVKVTQSSRYLVKRTGEKVFLECVQDMDHENMFWYRQDPGLGLRLIYFSYDVKMKEKGDIPEGYSVSREKKERFSLILESASTNQTSMYLCASSAERTGQFFGPGTRLTVL.

The genes are TRBV18 and TRBJ1-4; D call uncertain. There are 14 residues in the CDR3. CDR1 KGHSH and CDR2 LQKENI come from the germline V gene. The germline V and J ends were trimmed by 5 bases and 8 bases, with 15 bases remaining between them. The CDR3 nucleotides read TGTGCCAGCTCAACGGGGTTTAGCGGGGAAAAACTGTTTTTT. Amino acids: CASSTGFSGEKLFF.

Only a few counts were recorded for this clonotype. The chain recombines TRBV7-8 with TRBJ2-7; D gene ambiguous. V lost 5 bases and J 7 bases, leaving 12 bases between the germline ends. The CDR3 is 12 amino acids. Germline CDR1 reads SGHVS; CDR2 reads FQNEAQ. The CDR3 sequence is CASSADRREQYF. DNA for the CDR3: TGTGCCAGCAGCGCCGATCGGAGAGAGCAGTACTTC.

The gene calls are TRBV5-4 and TRBJ2-4, with D perhaps TRBD2 (6 bases). The CDR3 runs 13 residues. Trimming shortened V by 2 bases and J by 5 bases, and 8 bases separated the two germline ends. The V gene's germline CDR1 is SGHNT and CDR2 YYREEE (reference sequence). The CDR3 nucleotides are TGTGCCAGCAGCTTTGCTAGCGAAAACATTCAGTACTTC. Protein: CASSFASENIQYF.

This clonotype was observed at least ten times. The V call is TRBV9, the J call TRBJ2-7; tentatively, D is TRBD2 (5 bases). Trimming removed 0 bases from V and 0 bases from J, with 13 bases in between. Germline CDR1 and CDR2: SGDLS and YYNGEE. CDR3 size: 16 residues. This chain's CDR3 is CASSVGGTRSSYEQYF. For the CDR3, the DNA is TGTGCCAGCAGCGTAGGAGGTACTAGGTCCTCCTACGAGCAGTACTTC.

This clonotype was counted many times. Sequence at one end of the junction differs from germline and may be a read error. The V gene is TRBV6-2 or TRBV6-3, the J gene TRBJ2-5; 11 bases match TRBD2. Looked up from germline, CDR1 is MNHEY and CDR2 is SVGEGT. This CDR3 region has 12 residues. The CDR3 sequence: CASSATRLAGHF. CDR3 in DNA: TGTGCCAGCAGTGCGACTCGACTAGCGGGACACTTC.

This clonotype was counted only a few times. V is TRBV5-1 and J is TRBJ2-1; no clear D. The CDR3 covers 17 residues. Germline lookup yields CDR1 SGHRS and CDR2 YFSETQ. V was trimmed by 0 bases and J by 1 base, leaving 14 bases between them. DNA for the CDR3: TGCGCCAGCAGCTTGGATCCGGTCGAGACGTCCTACAATGAGCAGTTCTTC. Its translation: CASSLDPVETSYNEQFF. The entire variable domain, with the rest obtained from reference TRBV5-1 and TRBJ2-1, is as follows: KAGVTQTPRYLIKTRGQQVTLSCSPISGHRSVSWYQQTPGQGLQFLFEYFSETQRNKGNFPGRFSGRQFSNSRSEMNVSTLELGDSALYLCASSLDPVETSYNEQFFGPGTRLTVL.

V is TRBV5-1 and J is TRBJ2-3; D might be TRBD1 or TRBD2, each matching 7 bases. V shed 2 bases and J shed 1 base, with 17 bases lying between them. CDR1 is SGHRS and CDR2 is YFSETQ in the germline V gene. The CDR3 runs 17 residues. The CDR3 protein is CASSLTRGGARTDTQYF. In nucleotides, the CDR3 is TGCGCCAGCAGCTTAACCAGGGGGGGCGCCCGCACAGATACGCAGTATTTT.

This clonotype occurred a few times. The chain carries TRBV20-1 and TRBJ2-3; a possible D gene is TRBD2 (6 bases). The V end lost 2 bases, the J end lost 0 bases, and 15 bases lay between the germline ends. CDR3 size: 16 residues. Per germline, CDR1 DFQATT and CDR2 SNEGSKA (reference sequence). Here the CDR3 reads CSARLLSGPSTDTQYF. Written as DNA, the CDR3 is TGCAGTGCTAGACTACTTAGCGGCCCTAGCACAGATACGCAGTATTTT.

This clonotype was observed a handful of times. The chain uses TRBV30 and TRBJ1-6; D gene unclear. Germline assignment: CDR1 GTSNPN and CDR2 SVGIG (reference sequence). The CDR3 consists of 13 residues. Trimming pared 3 bases from V and 3 bases from J, leaving 6 bases between. Here the CDR3 DNA reads TGTGCCTGGAGAACAGACTATAATTCACCCCTCCACTTT. Translating it yields CAWRTDYNSPLHF.

The V call is TRBV2, the J call TRBJ2-6; 10 bases align to TRBD1. V lost 8 bases and J lost 0; bases outside the gene matches: 10. The CDR3 has 18 residues. Germline V gene data show CDR1 as SNHLY and CDR2 as FYNNEI. The CDR3 is CASPPVRQGASGANVLTF. The CDR3 DNA sequence: TGTGCCAGCCCCCCCGTGAGACAGGGGGCCTCTGGGGCCAACGTCCTGACTTTC.

The chain joins TRBV4-2 to TRBJ2-7, with 10 bases matching TRBD2. From germline, CDR1 is LGHNA and CDR2 YNFKEQ. The CDR3 covers 17 residues. The V segment lost 0 bases and the J segment 4 bases; nucleotides outside the gene matches: 9. CDR3 sequence: CASSQESLAGRSYEQYF. For the CDR3, the DNA is TGTGCCAGCAGCCAAGAGTCACTAGCGGGGAGATCATACGAGCAGTACTTC.

This clonotype was observed a handful of times. The chain has TRBV20-1 and TRBJ2-5, with D tentatively TRBD2 (5 bases). Germline CDR1 DFQATT, CDR2 SNEGSKA (reference sequence). The germline V and J ends were trimmed by 6 bases and 4 bases, with 18 bases remaining between them. The CDR3 is 14 amino acids. The CDR3 protein is CSAPPGGRGETQYF. CDR3 DNA sequence: TGCAGTGCCCCCCCTGGAGGTCGTGGAGAGACCCAGTACTTC.

This clonotype was detected only a few times. This chain joins TRBV7-9 and TRBJ1-2; D is uncertain. The germline V gene has CDR1 SEHNR and CDR2 FQNEAQ (reference sequence). Between the trimmed V and J ends, which lost 5 bases and 0 bases, there was a span of 16 bases. The CDR3 has 16 amino acids. CDR3 sequence: CASSPRGFVPNYGYTF. The CDR3 DNA reads TGTGCCAGCAGCCCCCGGGGATTCGTCCCTAACTATGGCTACACCTTC.

The CDR3 sequence is CSVALDHNEQFF. The CDR3 bases are TGCAGCGTAGCCCTCGACCACAATGAGCAGTTCTTC. This chain joins TRBV29-1 and TRBJ2-1; D gene unclear. The V end was cut by 6 bases, the J end by 5 bases, with 11 bases between. CDR1 and CDR2 from the germline V gene are SQVTM and ANQGSEA. The length of the CDR3 is 12 residues.

This clonotype showed up just a few times. The V gene is TRBV28, the J gene TRBJ1-2; D gene uncertain. Trimming pared 3 bases from V and 1 base from J, leaving 9 bases between. CDR3 size: 14 residues. Germline V gene data show CDR1 as MDHEN and CDR2 as SYDVKM. The CDR3 coding sequence is TGTGCCAGCAGTTTCCTGGACGTTAACTATGGCTACACCTTC. Protein product: CASSFLDVNYGYTF.